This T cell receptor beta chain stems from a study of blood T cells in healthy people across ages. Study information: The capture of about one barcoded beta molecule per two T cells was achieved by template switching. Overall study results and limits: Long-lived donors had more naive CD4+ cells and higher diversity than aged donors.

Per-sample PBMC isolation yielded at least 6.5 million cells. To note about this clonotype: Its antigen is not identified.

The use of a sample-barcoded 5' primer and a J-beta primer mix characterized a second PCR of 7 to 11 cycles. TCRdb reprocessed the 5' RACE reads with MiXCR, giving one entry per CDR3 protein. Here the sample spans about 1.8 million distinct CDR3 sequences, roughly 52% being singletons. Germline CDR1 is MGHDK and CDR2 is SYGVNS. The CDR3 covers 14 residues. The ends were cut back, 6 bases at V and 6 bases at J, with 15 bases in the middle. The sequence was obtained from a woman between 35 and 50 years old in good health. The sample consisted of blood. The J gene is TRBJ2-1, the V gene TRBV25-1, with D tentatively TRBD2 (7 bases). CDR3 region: CASRLVGGPNEQFF. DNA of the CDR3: TGTGCCAGCAGGCTTGTGGGGGGGCCCAATGAGCAGTTCTTC. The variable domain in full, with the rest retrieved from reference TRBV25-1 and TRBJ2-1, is EADIYQTPRYLVIGTGKKITLECSQTMGHDKMYWYQQDPGMELHLIHYSYGVNSTEKGDLSSESTVSRIRTEHFPLTLESARPSHTSQYLCASRLVGGPNEQFFGPGTRLTVL.